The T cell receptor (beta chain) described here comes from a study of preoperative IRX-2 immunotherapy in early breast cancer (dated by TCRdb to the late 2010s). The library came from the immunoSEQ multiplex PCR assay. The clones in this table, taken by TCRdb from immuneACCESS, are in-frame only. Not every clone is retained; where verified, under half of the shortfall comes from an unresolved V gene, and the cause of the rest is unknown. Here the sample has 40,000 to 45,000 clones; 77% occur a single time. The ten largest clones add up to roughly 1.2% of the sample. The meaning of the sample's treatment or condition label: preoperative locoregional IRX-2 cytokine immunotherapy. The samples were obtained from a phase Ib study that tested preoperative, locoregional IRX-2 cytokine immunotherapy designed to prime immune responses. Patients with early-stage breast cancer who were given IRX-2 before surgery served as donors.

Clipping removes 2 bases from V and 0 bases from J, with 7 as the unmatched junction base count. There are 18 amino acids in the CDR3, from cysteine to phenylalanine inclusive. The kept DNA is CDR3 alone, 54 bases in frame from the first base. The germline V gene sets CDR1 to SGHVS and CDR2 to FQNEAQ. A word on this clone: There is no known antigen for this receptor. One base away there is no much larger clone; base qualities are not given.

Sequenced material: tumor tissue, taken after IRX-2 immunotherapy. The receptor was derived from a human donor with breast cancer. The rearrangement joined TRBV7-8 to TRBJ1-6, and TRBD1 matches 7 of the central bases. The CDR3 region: CASSLRSGGSSYNSPLHF. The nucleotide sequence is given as TGTGCCAGCAGCTTAAGATCAGGGGGGAGCTCCTATAATTCACCCCTCCACTTT.